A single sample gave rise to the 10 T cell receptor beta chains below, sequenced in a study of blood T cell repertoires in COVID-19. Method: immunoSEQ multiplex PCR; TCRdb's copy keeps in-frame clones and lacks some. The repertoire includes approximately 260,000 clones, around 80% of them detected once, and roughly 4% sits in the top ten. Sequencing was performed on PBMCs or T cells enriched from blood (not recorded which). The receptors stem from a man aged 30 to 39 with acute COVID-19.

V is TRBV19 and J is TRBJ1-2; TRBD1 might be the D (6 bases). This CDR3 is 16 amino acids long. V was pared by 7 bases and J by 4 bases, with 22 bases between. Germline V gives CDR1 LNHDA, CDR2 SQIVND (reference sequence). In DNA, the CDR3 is TGTGCCAGTATCCCGACCTGGACAGCTTCTGGCTATGGCTACACCTTC. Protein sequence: CASIPTWTASGYGYTF.

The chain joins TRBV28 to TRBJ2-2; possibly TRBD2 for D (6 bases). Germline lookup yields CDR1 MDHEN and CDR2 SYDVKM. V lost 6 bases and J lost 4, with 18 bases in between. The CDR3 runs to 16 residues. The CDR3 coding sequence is TGTGCCAGCAGGCCAGGAGGGGTTGGGTTCACCGGGGAGCTGTTTTTT. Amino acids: CASRPGGVGFTGELFF.

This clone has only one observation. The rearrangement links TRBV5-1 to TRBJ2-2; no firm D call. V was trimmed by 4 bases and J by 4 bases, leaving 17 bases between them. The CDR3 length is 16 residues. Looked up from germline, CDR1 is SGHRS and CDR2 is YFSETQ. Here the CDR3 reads CASSPLGTPGTGELFF. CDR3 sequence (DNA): TGCGCCAGCAGCCCTCTAGGTACCCCGGGCACCGGGGAGCTGTTTTTT. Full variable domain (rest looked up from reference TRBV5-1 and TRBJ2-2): KAGVTQTPRYLIKTRGQQVTLSCSPISGHRSVSWYQQTPGQGLQFLFEYFSETQRNKGNFPGRFSGRQFSNSRSEMNVSTLELGDSALYLCASSPLGTPGTGELFFGEGSRLTVL.

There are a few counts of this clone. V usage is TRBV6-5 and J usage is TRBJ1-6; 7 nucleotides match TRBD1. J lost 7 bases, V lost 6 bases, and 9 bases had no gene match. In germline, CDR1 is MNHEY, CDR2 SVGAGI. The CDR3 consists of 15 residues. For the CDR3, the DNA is TGTGCCAGCAGCAAACAGGGGAGATTAAATTCACCCCTCCACTTT. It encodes CASSKQGRLNSPLHF.

The CDR3 nucleotides read TGTGCCAGCAGTTACCGTGAGAGCGGACTTTCCTCCTATGGCTACACCTTC. This translates into CASSYRESGLSSYGYTF. V and J are TRBV6-2 or TRBV6-3 and TRBJ1-2; D gene ambiguous. The V end lost 2 bases, the J end lost 4 bases, and 20 bases lay between the germline ends. The CDR3 contains 17 residues. From germline, CDR1 is MNHEY and CDR2 SVGEGT.

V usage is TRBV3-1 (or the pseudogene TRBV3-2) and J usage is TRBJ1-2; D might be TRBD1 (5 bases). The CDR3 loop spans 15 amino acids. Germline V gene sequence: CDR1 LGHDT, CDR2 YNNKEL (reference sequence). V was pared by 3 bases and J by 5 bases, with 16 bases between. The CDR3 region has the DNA TGTGCCAGCAGCCACGGAGACAGCTTAACTTATGGCTACACCTTC. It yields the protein CASSHGDSLTYGYTF.

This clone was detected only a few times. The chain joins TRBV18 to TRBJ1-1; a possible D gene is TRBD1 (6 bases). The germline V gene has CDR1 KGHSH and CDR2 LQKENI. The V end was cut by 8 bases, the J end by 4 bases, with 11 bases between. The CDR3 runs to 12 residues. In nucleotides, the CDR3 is TGTGCCAGCCTACAGGGTTCCACTGAAGCTTTCTTT. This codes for CASLQGSTEAFF. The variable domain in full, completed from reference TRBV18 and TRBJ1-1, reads NAGVMQNPRHLVRRRGQEARLRCSPMKGHSHVYWYRQLPEEGLKFMVYLQKENIIDESGMPKERFSAEFPKEGPSILRIQQVVRGDSAAYFCASLQGSTEAFFGQGTRLTVV.

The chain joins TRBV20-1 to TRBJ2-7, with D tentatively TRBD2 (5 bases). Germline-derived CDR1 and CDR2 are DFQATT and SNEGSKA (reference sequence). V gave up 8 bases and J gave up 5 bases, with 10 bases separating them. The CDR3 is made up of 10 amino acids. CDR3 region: CSPSGNEQYV. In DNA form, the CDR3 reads TGCAGTCCTTCGGGAAACGAGCAGTACGTC.

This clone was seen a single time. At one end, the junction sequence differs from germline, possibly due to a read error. CDR3: CASSLATGTEAFF. The CDR3 nucleotides read TGTGCCAGCAGCTTGGCCACGGGGACTGAAGCTTTCTTT. The V and J genes are TRBV5-1 and TRBJ1-1, with D hard to call. There are 13 residues in the CDR3. Germline V gene lookup returns CDR1 SGHRS and CDR2 YFSETQ.

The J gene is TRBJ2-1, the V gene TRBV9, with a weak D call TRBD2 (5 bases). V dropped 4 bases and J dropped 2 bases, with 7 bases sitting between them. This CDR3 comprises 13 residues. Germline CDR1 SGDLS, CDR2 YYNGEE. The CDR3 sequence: CASSSGTYNEQFF. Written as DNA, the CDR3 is TGTGCCAGCAGCTCCGGGACCTACAATGAGCAGTTCTTC.